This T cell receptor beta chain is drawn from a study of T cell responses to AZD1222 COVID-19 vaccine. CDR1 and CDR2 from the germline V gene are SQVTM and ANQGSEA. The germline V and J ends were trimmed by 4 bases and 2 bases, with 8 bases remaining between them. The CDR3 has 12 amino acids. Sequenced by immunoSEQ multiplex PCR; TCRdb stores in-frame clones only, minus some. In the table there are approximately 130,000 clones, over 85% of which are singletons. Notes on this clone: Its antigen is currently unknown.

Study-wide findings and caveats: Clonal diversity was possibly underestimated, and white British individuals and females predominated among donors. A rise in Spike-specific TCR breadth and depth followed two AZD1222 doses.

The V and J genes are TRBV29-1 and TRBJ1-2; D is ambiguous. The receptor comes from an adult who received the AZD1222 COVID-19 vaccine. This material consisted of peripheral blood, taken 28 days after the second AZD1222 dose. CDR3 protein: CSVGTGNYGYTF. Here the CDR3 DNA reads TGCAGCGTTGGAACGGGGAACTATGGCTACACCTTC.